The 6 T cell receptor beta chains below come from one sample, sequenced in a study of blood T cell repertoires in COVID-19. Generated by immunoSEQ multiplex PCR, the TCRdb table keeps only in-frame clones and is missing some. Seen here are approximately 200,000 clones, approximately 90% observed once, and the top ten hold 2% to 2.5%. Sequencing input: PBMCs or T cells enriched from blood (not recorded which). Every receptor here comes from a woman aged 30 to 39 who had recovered from COVID-19.

V gene TRBV7-9 combines with J gene TRBJ1-4; TRBD1 matches 8 bases. Per the germline V gene, CDR1 is SEHNR and CDR2 is FQNEAQ (reference sequence). The CDR3 is 14 amino acids. J was trimmed by 7 bases and V by 5 bases; bases with no gene match: 6. Here the CDR3 reads CASSARDRPEKLFF. Written as DNA, the CDR3 is TGTGCCAGCAGCGCAAGGGACAGGCCTGAAAAACTGTTTTTT.

In its sample, this clone was seen once. The rearrangement joins TRBV5-8 to TRBJ1-6; 9 nucleotides match TRBD1. Germline V lookup: CDR1 SGHTS, CDR2 YDEGEE. The CDR3 has 15 residues. Trimming cost V 2 bases and J 11 bases; bases outside gene matches: 8. CDR3: CASSLTGTGKPPLHF. The CDR3, as DNA: TGTGCCAGCAGCTTAACCGGGACAGGGAAGCCACCCCTCCACTTT.

The table lists this clone with a few counts. The rearrangement links TRBV3-1 (or the pseudogene TRBV3-2) to TRBJ2-3, with 7 bases lining up with TRBD2. V gave up 1 base and J gave up 1 base; unmatched junction bases: 14. Germline loops: CDR1 LGHDT, CDR2 YNNKEL (reference sequence). This CDR3 is built from 19 residues. The CDR3 loop is CASSQASGAQMSGTDTQYF. The CDR3 DNA is TGTGCCAGCAGCCAAGCCAGCGGGGCACAAATGTCTGGCACAGATACGCAGTATTTT.

The chain joins TRBV5-1 to TRBJ2-7; 10 nucleotides align to TRBD2. Germline loops: CDR1 SGHRS, CDR2 YFSETQ. With 4 bases clipped from V and 0 bases from J, the junction kept 4 bases outside the gene matches. The CDR3 extends over 15 amino acids. The CDR3 here is CASSPLAGASYEQYF. CDR3 nucleotides: TGCGCCAGCAGCCCCCTAGCGGGGGCCTCCTACGAGCAGTACTTC.

This clone has a single count. This chain links TRBV12-3 or TRBV12-4 with TRBJ1-1; 9 bases match TRBD1. V was pared by 6 bases and J by 6 bases, with 2 bases of the junction left unmatched. The CDR3 runs to 12 residues. The CDR3 region is CASSRTGAEAFF. In DNA form, the CDR3 reads TGTGCCAGCAGCCGGACAGGGGCTGAAGCTTTCTTT.

The rearrangement links TRBV5-1 to TRBJ1-3; D unresolved. V was trimmed by 7 bases and J by 0 bases, leaving 11 bases between them. CDR1 SGHRS and CDR2 YFSETQ come from the germline V gene. This CDR3 has 14 residues. CDR3 nucleotides: TGCGCCAGCGGGCCGAACGACTCTGGAAACACCATATATTTT. As protein: CASGPNDSGNTIYF.